This TCR beta chain was recovered during a study of chronic HIV infection and antiretroviral therapy. Germline CDR1 SGHVS, CDR2 FQNEAQ. V lost 3 bases to trimming and J lost 0 bases; unmatched junction nucleotides: 1. The CDR3 contains 15 residues. This clonotype was detected many times. TCRdb redid the calling of the 5' RACE reads with MiXCR, one entry per CDR3 protein. The repertoire has about 38,000 distinct CDR3 sequences, about 8.1% of them found once; the top ten carry over 2.5%. The origin of this receptor is an adult who had HIV and had not received antiretroviral therapy, or was an uninfected healthy control (not recorded which). This chain links TRBV7-8 with TRBJ1-1; 10 positions agree with TRBD1. Sequencing used peripheral blood. DNA of the CDR3: TGTGCCAGCAGCTTGACAGGGGGCCTGAACACTGAAGCTTTCTTT. Translating gives CASSLTGGLNTEAFF. The full variable domain, completed using reference TRBV7-8 and TRBJ1-1, is GAGVSQSPRYKVAKRGQDVALRCDPISGHVSLFWYQQALGQGPEFLTYFQNEAQLDKSGLPSDRFFAERPEGSVSTLKIQRTQQEDSAVYLCASSLTGGLNTEAFFGQGTRLTVV.